The rows below give T cell receptor beta chains drawn from one sample of a study of CD8 T cells in ankylosing spondylitis. Via MiXCR, TCRdb re-called the 5' RACE reads, giving one row per CDR3 protein. The sample contains hundreds of thousands of distinct CDR3 sequences, approximately 12% of which appear only once. Sequencing used blood, either unsorted or a sorted T cell fraction (not recorded which). Receptors originate from a male donor with ankylosing spondylitis. Both conserved end residues are part of each CDR3. The order of the fields is D gene, clone size, J gene, V gene, CDR3 protein, CDR3 DNA. The D gene is left open where the match is weak. Some rows mark clone size as missing; the rest say once, few, many or name a class of expanded clone.

>NA|few|TRBJ2-1|TRBV7-2
CASSLISGEGEQFF
TGTGCCAGCAGCTTGATTTCAGGGGAGGGTGAGCAGTTCTTC
>NA|NA|TRBJ2-7|TRBV6-1
CASRRLGPTYEQYF
TGTGCCAGCAGGAGGCTGGGACCCACCTACGAGCAGTACTTC
>NA|many|TRBJ2-1|TRBV6-5
CASSFDSPTYNEQFF
TGTGCCAGCAGTTTCGACTCACCCACCTACAATGAGCAGTTCTTC
>NA|few|TRBJ2-7|TRBV6-5
CASSYRVGHEQYF
TGTGCCAGCAGTTACAGGGTTGGCCACGAGCAGTACTTC
>NA|few|TRBJ2-3|TRBV7-2
CASSLAGAQGDTQYF
TGTGCCAGCAGCTTAGCAGGGGCGCAGGGGGATACGCAGTATTTT
>NA|few|TRBJ2-1|TRBV7-2
CASSLSRGTYNEQFF
TGTGCCAGCAGCTTATCCAGGGGCACCTACAATGAGCAGTTCTTC
>NA|many|TRBJ1-4|TRBV7-9
CASSQTSTNEKLFF
TGTGCCAGCAGCCAGACTTCAACTAATGAAAAACTGTTTTTT
>TRBD1|many|TRBJ1-2|TRBV12-3/TRBV12-4
CASSFRGGYGYTF
TGTGCCAGCAGTTTCAGGGGGGGCTATGGCTACACCTTC
>NA|many|TRBJ1-1|TRBV5-1
CASSVNLVGKAFF
TGCGCCAGCAGCGTGAATTTGGTGGGTAAGGCTTTCTTT
>NA|many|TRBJ1-4|TRBV20-1
CSATPQGRGEKLFF
TGCAGTGCCACCCCCCAGGGGCGGGGGGAAAAACTGTTTTTT
>NA|NA|TRBJ2-1|TRBV18
CASSPRTFKGSYNEQFF
TGTGCCAGCTCACCACGGACTTTCAAGGGCTCCTACAATGAGCAGTTCTTC
>NA|few|TRBJ1-5|TRBV10-3
CAISANGIGPSNQPQHF
TGTGCCATCAGTGCGAATGGGATCGGGCCCAGCAATCAGCCCCAGCATTTT
>NA|few|TRBJ1-2|TRBV12-3/TRBV12-4
CASSLLRSIGYTF
TGTGCCAGCAGTTTATTAAGGTCTATCGGCTACACCTTC
>NA|few|TRBJ2-1|TRBV9
CASRGDGNNEQFF
TGTGCCAGCAGAGGCGACGGGAACAATGAGCAGTTCTTC
>NA|many|TRBJ2-1|TRBV28
CASRTTGLSYNEQFF
TGTGCCAGCAGGACAACAGGTTTATCCTACAATGAGCAGTTCTTC
>NA|few|TRBJ1-6|TRBV9
CASSLGGLGSPLHF
TGTGCCAGCAGCCTGGGGGGGTTAGGTTCACCCCTCCACTTT
>NA|NA|TRBJ1-4|TRBV29-1
CSVEDSLNEKLFF
TGCAGCGTGGAAGACAGCCTGAATGAAAAACTGTTTTTT